The clone carrying this T cell receptor (beta chain) was seen only a few times. Its matching antigen is unknown. This entry belongs to a study of T-cell memory formation after mild COVID-19. Whole-study context: For the most part, TCR clusters were specific to one donor.

Study observations and caveats: CD4+ clones that contracted lay mainly in CM and EM; CD8+ ones lay in EMRA. Later expanders leaned toward CD4+, whereas clones contracting from day 15 to 85 were balanced CD4/CD8.

TCRdb used MiXCR to reprocess the 5' RACE reads, holding one entry per CDR3 protein. The profile covers a few hundred thousand distinct CDR3 sequences, with approximately 19% appearing a single time and under 25% taken by the ten largest. The sequenced sample consisted of PBMCs or a T cell subset sorted from them (not recorded which). The clonotype originates from a man aged 18 to 29 who had mild COVID-19 (a few samples of this study predate the infection). Cell type and time point are not known.

The DNA for the CDR3 is TGCAGTGCCCCGGGGGGGCACCAGTACCAGAACACTGAAGCTTTCTTT. Translation: CSAPGGHQYQNTEAFF. The chain carries TRBV20-1 and TRBJ1-1, with D possibly being TRBD1 (6 bases). The CDR3 loop spans 16 amino acids. Per germline, CDR1 DFQATT and CDR2 SNEGSKA (reference sequence). V was shortened by 6 bases and J by 1 base, with 21 bases between the two germline ends.